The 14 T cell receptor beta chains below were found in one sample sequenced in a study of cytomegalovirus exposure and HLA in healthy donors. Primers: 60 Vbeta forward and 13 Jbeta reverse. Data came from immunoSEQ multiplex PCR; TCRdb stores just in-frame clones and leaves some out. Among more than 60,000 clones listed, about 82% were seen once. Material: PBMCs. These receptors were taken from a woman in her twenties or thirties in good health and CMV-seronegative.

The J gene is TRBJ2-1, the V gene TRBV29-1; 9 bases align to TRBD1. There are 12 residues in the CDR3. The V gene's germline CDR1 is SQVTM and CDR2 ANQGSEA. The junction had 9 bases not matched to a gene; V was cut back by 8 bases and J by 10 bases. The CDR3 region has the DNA TGCAGCTCCAGGACAGGGGCGAGGGAGCAGTTCTTC. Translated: CSSRTGAREQFF.

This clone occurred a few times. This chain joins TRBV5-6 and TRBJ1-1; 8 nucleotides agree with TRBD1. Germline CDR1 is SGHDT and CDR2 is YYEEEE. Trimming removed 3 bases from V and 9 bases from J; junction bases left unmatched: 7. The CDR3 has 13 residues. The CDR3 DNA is TGTGCCAGCAGCTGGACAGGGTTGGATAAAGCTTTCTTT. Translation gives CASSWTGLDKAFF.

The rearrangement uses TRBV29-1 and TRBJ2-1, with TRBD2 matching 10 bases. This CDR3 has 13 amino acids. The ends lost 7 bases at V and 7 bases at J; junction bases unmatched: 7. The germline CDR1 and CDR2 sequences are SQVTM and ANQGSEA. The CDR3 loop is CSAAGTSVNEQFF. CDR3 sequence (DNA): TGCAGCGCTGCCGGGACTAGCGTTAATGAGCAGTTCTTC.

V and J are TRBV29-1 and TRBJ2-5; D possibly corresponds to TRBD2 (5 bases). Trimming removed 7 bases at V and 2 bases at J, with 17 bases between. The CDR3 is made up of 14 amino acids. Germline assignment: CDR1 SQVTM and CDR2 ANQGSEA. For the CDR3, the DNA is TGCAGCGCGGCGATACCAGAGGGTCAAGAGACCCAGTACTTC. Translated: CSAAIPEGQETQYF.

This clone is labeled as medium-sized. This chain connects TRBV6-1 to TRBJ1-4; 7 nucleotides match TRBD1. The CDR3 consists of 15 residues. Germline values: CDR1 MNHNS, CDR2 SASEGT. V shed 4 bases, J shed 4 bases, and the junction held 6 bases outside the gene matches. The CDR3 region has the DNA TGTGCCAGCAGTGTCTCCAGGGGGAGTAATGAAAAACTGTTTTTT. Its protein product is CASSVSRGSNEKLFF.

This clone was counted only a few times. DNA for the CDR3: TGTGCCAGCAGGCCACTAGCGCGGACAGATACGCAGTATTTT. This gives the protein CASRPLARTDTQYF. The rearrangement joins TRBV6-6 to TRBJ2-3; 7 nucleotides agree with TRBD2. The germline CDR1 and CDR2 sequences are MNHNY and SVGAGI (reference sequence). Trimming took 6 bases from V and 3 from J; bases not matched to a gene: 6. This CDR3 spans 14 amino acids.

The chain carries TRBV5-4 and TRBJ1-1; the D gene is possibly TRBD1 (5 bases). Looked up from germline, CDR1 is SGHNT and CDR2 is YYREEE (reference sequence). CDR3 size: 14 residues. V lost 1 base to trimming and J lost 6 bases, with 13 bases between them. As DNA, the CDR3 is TGTGCCAGCAGCTTGCGGGGGGGTAGGCCTGAAGCTTTCTTT. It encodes CASSLRGGRPEAFF.

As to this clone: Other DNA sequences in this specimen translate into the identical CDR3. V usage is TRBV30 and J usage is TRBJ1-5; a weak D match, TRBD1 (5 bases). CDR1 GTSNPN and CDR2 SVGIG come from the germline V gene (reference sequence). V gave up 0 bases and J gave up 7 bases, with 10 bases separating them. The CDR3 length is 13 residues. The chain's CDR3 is CAWSVRGDQPQHF. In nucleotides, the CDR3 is TGTGCCTGGAGTGTAAGGGGTGACCAGCCCCAGCATTTT. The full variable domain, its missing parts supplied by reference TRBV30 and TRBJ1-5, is SQTIHQWPATLVQPVGSPLSLECTVEGTSNPNLYWYRQAAGRGLQLLFYSVGIGQISSEVPQNLSASRPQDRQFILSSKKLLLSDSGFYLCAWSVRGDQPQHFGDGTRLSIL.

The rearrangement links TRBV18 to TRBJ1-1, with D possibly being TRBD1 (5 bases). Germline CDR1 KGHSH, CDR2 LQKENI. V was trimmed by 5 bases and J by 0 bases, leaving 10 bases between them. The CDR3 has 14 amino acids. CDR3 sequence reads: CASSASGLNTEAFF. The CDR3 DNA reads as TGTGCCAGCTCAGCCTCAGGGTTGAACACTGAAGCTTTCTTT.

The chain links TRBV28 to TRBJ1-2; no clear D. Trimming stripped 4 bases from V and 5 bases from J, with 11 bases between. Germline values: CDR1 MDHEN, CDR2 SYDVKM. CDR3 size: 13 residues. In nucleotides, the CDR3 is TGTGCCAGCAGTTCGCAGGCCGGATATGGCTACACCTTC. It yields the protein CASSSQAGYGYTF.

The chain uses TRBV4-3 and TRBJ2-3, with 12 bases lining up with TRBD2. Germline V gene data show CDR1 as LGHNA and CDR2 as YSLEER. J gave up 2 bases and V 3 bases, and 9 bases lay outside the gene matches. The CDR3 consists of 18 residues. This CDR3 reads CASSQGGTSGFATDTQYF. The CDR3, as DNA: TGCGCCAGCAGCCAGGGAGGGACTAGCGGGTTCGCCACAGATACGCAGTATTTT.

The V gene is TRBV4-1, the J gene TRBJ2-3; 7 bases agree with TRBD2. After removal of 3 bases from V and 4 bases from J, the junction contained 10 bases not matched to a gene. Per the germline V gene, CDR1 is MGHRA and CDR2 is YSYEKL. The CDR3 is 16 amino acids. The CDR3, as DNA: TGCGCCAGCAGCCAGGGACTATTCGTGGTGGCAGATACGCAGTATTTT. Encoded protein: CASSQGLFVVADTQYF.

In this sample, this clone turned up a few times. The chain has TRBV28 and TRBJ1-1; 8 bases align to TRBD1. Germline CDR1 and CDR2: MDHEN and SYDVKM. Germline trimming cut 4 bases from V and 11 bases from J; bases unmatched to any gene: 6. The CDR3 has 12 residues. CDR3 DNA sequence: TGTGCCAGCAGTTACAGGGGGAACTTGGCTTTCTTT. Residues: CASSYRGNLAFF. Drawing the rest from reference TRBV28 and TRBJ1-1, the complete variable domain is DVKVTQSSRYLVKRTGEKVFLECVQDMDHENMFWYRQDPGLGLRLIYFSYDVKMKEKGDIPEGYSVSREKKERFSLILESASTNQTSMYLCASSYRGNLAFFGQGTRLTVV.

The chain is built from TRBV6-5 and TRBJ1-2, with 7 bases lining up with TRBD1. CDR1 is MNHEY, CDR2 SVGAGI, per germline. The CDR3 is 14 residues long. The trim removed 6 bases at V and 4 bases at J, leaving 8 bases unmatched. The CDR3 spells CASSRGQAGYGYTF. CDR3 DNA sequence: TGTGCCAGCAGCCGAGGACAGGCTGGCTATGGCTACACCTTC.